This TCR beta chain was sequenced for a study of CD8+ T cells in alopecia areata (dated by TCRdb to between 2018 and 2020). About the investigation overall: The treated patients took part in an open-label pilot trial in which moderate-to-severe alopecia areata was treated with oral tofacitinib at 5 to 10 mg twice daily. To study T cell clonal expansion in alopecia areata, the researchers applied high-throughput TCRbeta sequencing to both the C3H/HeJ mouse model and human patients. Human TCRbeta sequencing covered scalp tissue and sorted CD4+ and CD8+ peripheral blood T cells from patchy and totalis/universalis alopecia areata patients and healthy controls. Clonality in the scalp was compared among normal scalp (n=4), patchy alopecia areata scalp (n=8), and alopecia totalis/universalis scalp (n=8). RNA came from the PAXgene miRNA kit for fixed scalp, the miRNeasy kit for PBMCs, and the RNeasy kit for mouse skin. Patients stayed on tofacitinib for 6 to 18 months and then had 6 months of follow-up off drug so that delayed response and recurrence could be assessed. Tofacitinib-treated patients had biopsies at baseline and at 4 and 24 weeks of treatment, with a later scalp biopsy in several patients. immunoSEQ multiplex PCR using 35 Vbeta forward primers and 13 Jbeta reverse primers was used to amplify TCRbeta CDR3 regions. Disease severity in treated patients was measured with the SALT score, which quantifies the percentage of affected scalp surface area.

A word on this clone: This receptor's antigen is unknown. No base quality values were provided; no much bigger clone lies one nucleotide off. At the DNA level, this CDR3 is encoded by other sequences in the same sample as well.

This sample's time point label indicates: roughly 26 weeks on oral tofacitinib. Read against the paper, the sample's treatment or condition label means: oral pan-JAK inhibitor, 5-10 mg twice daily. Peripheral blood and lesional scalp punch biopsies were obtained from patients with alopecia areata. After PBMCs were isolated by density centrifugation and stained for CD3, CD4 and CD8, a FACSAria was used to sort CD4+ and CD8+ T cells. The trim is 1 base for V and 3 bases for J, with a gap of 3 bases between the germline ends. Taken from the germline V gene, the CDR1 and CDR2 loops are SQVTM and ANQGSEA. The CDR3 sequence holds 11 residues, the cysteine and phenylalanine included. Just CDR3 DNA is preserved here, 33 bases in frame from base 1. Libraries were built with the immunoSEQ multiplex PCR assay. RNA was extracted from all samples and reverse transcribed into cDNA, which served as template for TCR sequencing. SuperScript III was used for first-strand cDNA synthesis, primed with a 2:1 mix of oligo-dT and random hexamers. A synthetic immune receptor repertoire was used to measure amplification bias, and any remaining bias was corrected computationally. In the paper's pipeline: After raw reads were preprocessed to remove errors, the CDR3 was defined following IMGT conventions as running from the conserved cysteine to phenylalanine. Clonality was computed as 1 minus the Shannon entropy, with the entropy normalized by log2 of the number of productive unique TCRs. CD4 or CD8 identity of scalp clones was inferred by cross-referencing scalp TCRbeta sequences with sorted blood CD4 and CD8 repertoires. Drawn from immuneACCESS, this table holds only the in-frame rearrangements with V and J called that TCRdb kept. Clones are partly lost; checked studies trace under half to an unresolved V gene and leave the rest unexplained. The DNA gave D and trimming, while V, J and clone size come from that table. This sample holds around 270,000 clones; roughly 64% were observed only once. The ten largest clonotypes hold under 2% of the sample.

The investigation overall reported the following: Unlike mouse skin, which is dominated by gammadelta T cells, normal human skin has resident alphabeta T cells that are also sequenced, and this complicates analysis of the scalp TCR repertoire. Lesional scalp, especially in alopecia totalis/universalis, showed higher clonality and more expanded CD8+ clones than normal scalp, suggesting antigenic drive. Because the treated cohort was small and had only one nonresponder, larger studies are needed to examine links between baseline CD8+ expansion and response. During tofacitinib treatment, many expanded lesional clones remained in scalp and blood, and this persistence may partly explain relapse after treatment is stopped. Shared TCR sequences between patients were less evident than in mice, which may be partly attributable to HLA diversity in the patient population. With tofacitinib, both scalp clonality and the number of expanded CD8+ clones among the top 100 scalp clones went down significantly.

Recombination linked TRBV29-1 to TRBJ1-1; the D gene remains uncertain. The sample consisted of CD4+ T cells sorted from blood, taken at week 24, from a patient treated with tofacitinib. This receptor was identified in a human donor with alopecia areata. The CDR3 corresponds to CSVEVYTEAFF. The sequenced DNA: TGCAGCGTTGAAGTGTACACTGAAGCTTTCTTT.